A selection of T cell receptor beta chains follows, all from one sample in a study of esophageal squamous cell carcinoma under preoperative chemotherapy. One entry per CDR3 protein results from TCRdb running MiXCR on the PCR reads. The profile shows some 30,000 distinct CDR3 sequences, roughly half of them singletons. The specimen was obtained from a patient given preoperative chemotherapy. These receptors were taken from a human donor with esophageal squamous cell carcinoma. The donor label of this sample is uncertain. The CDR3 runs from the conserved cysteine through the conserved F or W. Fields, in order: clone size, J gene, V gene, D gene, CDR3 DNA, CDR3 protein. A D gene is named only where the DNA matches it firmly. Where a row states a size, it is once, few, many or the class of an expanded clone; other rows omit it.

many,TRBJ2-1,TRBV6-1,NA,TGTGCCAGTAGGGATCATATGGTGGACTCCTACGAGCAGTTCTTC,CASRDHMVDSYEQFF
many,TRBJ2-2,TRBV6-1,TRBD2,TGTGCCAGCAGGGGATCTCAAGCGGGGCAGAACACCGGGGAGCTGTTTTTT,CASRGSQAGQNTGELFF
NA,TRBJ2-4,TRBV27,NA,TGTGCGGGGAGCAGGGCAGGTTCAAATAGCATCCAGTACTTC,CAGSRAGSNSIQYF
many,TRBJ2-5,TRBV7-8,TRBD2,TGTGCCAGCGCGGGAGGGGCCGTTGTTGGCCAGTACTTC,CASAGGAVVGQYF
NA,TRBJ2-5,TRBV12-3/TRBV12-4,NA,TGTGCCTGTATCGGGGGCGGTGCCCAAGACACCCAGTACTTC,CACIGGGAQDTQYF
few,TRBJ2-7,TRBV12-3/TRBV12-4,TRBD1,TGTGCCAGCAGTTCTCCTGACAGGGGCGAGCAGTACTTC,CASSSPDRGEQYF
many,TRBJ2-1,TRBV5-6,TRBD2,TGTGCCAGCAGCCCCTTGGCGGGAGGGATCTACAATGAGCAGTTCTTC,CASSPLAGGIYNEQFF
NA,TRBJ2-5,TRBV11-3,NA,TGTGCCAGCAGCTCCGGGGGCGGTGAAGAGACCCAGCTCTTC,CASSSGGGEETQLF
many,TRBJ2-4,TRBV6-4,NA,TGTGCCAGCAGCCCCTTTAATGTTCAGTACTTC,CASSPFNVQYF
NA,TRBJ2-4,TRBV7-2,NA,TGTGCCAGCAGCTTAGATGCAGAGAGCCAGTACTTC,CASSLDAESQYF
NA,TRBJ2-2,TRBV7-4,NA,TGTGCCATGAGCCGGAAGACAGTGAACACAGGGACGCTGTATTTT,CAMSRKTVNTGTLYF
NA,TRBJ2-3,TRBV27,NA,TGTGCCAGCAGGCCAACCGGGACGGCTAGCACAGATACGCAGTATTTT,CASRPTGTASTDTQYF
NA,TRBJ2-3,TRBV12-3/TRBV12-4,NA,TGTGCCAGGAGCTTACTGGCTGCGAGCACCGGTGCGCAGTATTTT,CARSLLAASTGAQYF
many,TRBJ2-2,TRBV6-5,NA,TGTGCCAGCAGTTACTGGGCTAGCGATACCGGGGAGCTGTTTTTT,CASSYWASDTGELFF
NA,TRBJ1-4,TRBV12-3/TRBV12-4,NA,TGTGCCAGCAGTCGCGACAGGTTACACGAAAAACTGTTTTTT,CASSRDRLHEKLFF
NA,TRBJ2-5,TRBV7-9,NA,TGTGCCAGCGGGGGACCGAGGGGGAGGGCCAATGATACCCAGTACTTC,CASGGPRGRANDTQYF
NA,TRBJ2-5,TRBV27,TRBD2,TGTGCCAGCAGTTCCCCGGGGGGAGGGGAGACCCAGTACTTC,CASSSPGGGETQYF
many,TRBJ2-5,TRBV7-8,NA,TGTGCCAGCAGCCCTGGAGGGCACCCCTCACTACGGGGCAATGAGCAGTACTTC,CASSPGGHPSLRGNEQYF
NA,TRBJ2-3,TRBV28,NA,TGTGCCAGCAGTTTACGGAGGGTCAACAGGGATACGCAGTATTTT,CASSLRRVNRDTQYF
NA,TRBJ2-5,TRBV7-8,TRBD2,TGTGCCAGCAGCCCCGGCCGGGGCCTCAGAGCGGGGGAGACCCAGTACTTC,CASSPGRGLRAGETQYF
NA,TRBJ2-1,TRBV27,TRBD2,TGTGCCAGCAGTTCTAGCGGGAGGACTTCGGATGAGCAGTTCTTC,CASSSSGRTSDEQFF
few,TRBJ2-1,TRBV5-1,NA,TGCGCCAGCAGCCCAGGTGGGGACGGCAATGAGCAGTTCTTC,CASSPGGDGNEQFF
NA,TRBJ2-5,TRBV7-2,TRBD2,TGTGCCAGCACGGGGGCGGGGGGGGGGGCCAAAGAGATCCAGTACTTC,CASTGAGGGAKEIQYF
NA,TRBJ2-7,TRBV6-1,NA,TGTGCCAGCAGTGAAGAAAGAGGGGACGAGCAGTACTTC,CASSEERGDEQYF
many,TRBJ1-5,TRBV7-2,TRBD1,TGTGCCAGCAGCTTAGTAGGGACAGATAGCAATCAGCCCCAGCATTTT,CASSLVGTDSNQPQHF
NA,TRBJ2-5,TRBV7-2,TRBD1,TGTGCCAGCAGCTTAGATCAGGGGGCCCAGTACTTC,CASSLDQGAQYF
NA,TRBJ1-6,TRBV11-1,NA,TGTGCCAGCAGCTTGGGAATCGGGGGCCGGAATTCACCCCTCCACTTT,CASSLGIGGRNSPLHF
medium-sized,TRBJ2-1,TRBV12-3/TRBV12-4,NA,TGTGCCAGCAGTTTGGGGGAGAATGAGCAGTTCTTC,CASSLGENEQFF
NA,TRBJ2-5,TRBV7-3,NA,TGTGCCAGCAGCCGAAACGTGGGGGGCAGGGGGGTTACCCAGTACTTC,CASSRNVGGRGVTQYF
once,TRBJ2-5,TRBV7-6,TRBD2,TGTGCCAGGGGCTTGGGTGCGGCGATCGGCGGGGGAGCCAAAGAGACCCAGTACTTC,CARGLGAAIGGGAKETQYF
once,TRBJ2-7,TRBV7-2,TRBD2,TGTGCCAGCAGCTTAGCAGGCCGAGCCTCGGGGGGGTGCGGCACAGATACGCAGTACTTC,CASSLAGRASGGCGTDTQYF
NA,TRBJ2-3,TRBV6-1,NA,TGTGCCAGCAGTGAAGTTCGTAGGGGTGCAGATACGCAGTATTTT,CASSEVRRGADTQYF
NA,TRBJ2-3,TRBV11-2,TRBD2,TGTGCCAGCAGCTTAGGGGGCGGGGGGGATACAGATACGCAGTATTTT,CASSLGGGGDTDTQYF
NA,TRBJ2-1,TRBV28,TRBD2,TGTGCCAGCAGTTGGAAACTAGCGGGGGCGAACAATGAGCAGTTCTTC,CASSWKLAGANNEQFF
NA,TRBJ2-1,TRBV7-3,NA,TGTGCCAGCAGCCTCACTAGTGCTAATGAGCAGTTCTTC,CASSLTSANEQFF